This T cell receptor (beta chain) was profiled in a study of T cell repertoires in ileal Crohn's disease. Study in general: Median disease duration was about 8.2 years; around 35% smoked at surgery.

Study-level findings and limits: Clonality above 26.8% at surgery always came with endoscopic recurrence.

V shed 2 bases and J shed 2 bases, with 6 bases lying between them. Germline V gives CDR1 LNHDA, CDR2 SQIVND (reference sequence). This CDR3 is built from 13 residues. The assay was immunoSEQ multiplex PCR, and TCRdb's table has in-frame clones only and misses some. Altogether some 30,000 clones are present, roughly 77% being singletons, with the ten largest covering roughly 5.5%. About this clone itself: Its specificity is not known.

The chain links TRBV19 to TRBJ1-1, with D hard to call. This clonotype was obtained from an adult with Crohn's disease. The sample taken for sequencing was ileal tissue. The CDR3 sequence is CASSIKPNTEAFF. CDR3 DNA sequence: TGTGCCAGTAGTATAAAGCCCAACACTGAAGCTTTCTTT.